Listed here are 12 T cell receptor beta chains from one sample, sequenced in a study of blood T cell repertoires in COVID-19. TCRdb's table, derived via immunoSEQ multiplex PCR, lists solely in-frame clones and lacks some. The sample shows approximately 100,000 clones, around 87% of them seen only once. Sequencing was carried out using peripheral blood. Receptors were obtained from a man aged 50-60 years with acute or convalescent COVID-19.

The chain is built from TRBV6-5 and TRBJ1-4, with TRBD1 matching 7 bases. The CDR3 consists of 14 residues. The V gene's germline CDR1 is MNHEY and CDR2 SVGAGI. Unmatched junction bases numbered 7, after V lost 6 bases and J lost 6 bases. DNA for the CDR3: TGTGCCAGCAGCAAAGGGGGCGCCTATGAAAAACTGTTTTTT. It encodes CASSKGGAYEKLFF.

In its sample, this clone was seen once. This chain's CDR3 is CASSERTVTDTQYF. The CDR3 region has the DNA TGTGCCAGCAGCGAAAGGACAGTCACAGATACGCAGTATTTT. This chain connects TRBV7-9 to TRBJ2-3, with a weak D call TRBD1 (6 bases). With 5 bases removed from V and 2 bases from J, the gap between germline ends came to 11 bases. This CDR3 comprises 14 residues. Germline V CDR1 and CDR2: SEHNR, FQNEAQ (reference sequence).

The chain is built from TRBV6-5 and TRBJ2-7, with 10 bases that match TRBD2. V shed 5 bases and J 6 bases; nucleotides not matched to a gene: 10. CDR1 MNHEY and CDR2 SVGAGI come from the germline V gene. The CDR3 sequence is 15 residues long. The CDR3 reads CASSPTSGSSTEQYF. The CDR3 DNA follows: TGTGCCAGCAGTCCGACTAGCGGGTCCTCTACCGAGCAGTACTTC.

The genes are TRBV12-3 or TRBV12-4 and TRBJ1-2; D not resolved. Trimming removed 8 bases at V and 1 base at J, with 11 bases between. This CDR3 contains 13 residues. CDR3 residues: CASSRGSNYGYTF. The CDR3 coding sequence is TGTGCCAGCTCCCGGGGAAGTAACTATGGCTACACCTTC.

This clone was detected only once. The rearrangement joins TRBV5-1 to TRBJ2-1, with TRBD2 matching 7 bases. V trimming: 3 bases; J trimming: 7 bases; junction bases outside the gene matches: 10. This CDR3 has 15 amino acids. CDR1 and CDR2 from the germline V gene are SGHRS and YFSETQ. The CDR3 sequence is CASSSGTTLRNEQFF. Here the CDR3 DNA reads TGCGCCAGCAGCTCCGGGACTACCCTGAGGAATGAGCAGTTCTTC.

This rearrangement joins TRBV24-1 to TRBJ2-2; D possibly corresponds to TRBD1 (5 bases). The germline V and J ends were trimmed by 4 bases and 5 bases, with 10 bases remaining between them. Germline V CDR1 and CDR2: KGHDR, SFDVKD. The CDR3 is 14 amino acids. Written as DNA, the CDR3 is TGTGCCACCAGTGAGGTGGGGCCTACCGGGGAGCTGTTTTTT. Translating it yields CATSEVGPTGELFF.

This clone was seen a single time. The chain couples TRBV7-9 to TRBJ1-4, with a possible D match to TRBD1 (6 bases). CDR1 and CDR2 from the germline V gene are SEHNR and FQNEAQ (reference sequence). The CDR3 loop spans 14 amino acids. Trimming shortened V by 5 bases and J by 4 bases, and 11 bases separated the two germline ends. Here the CDR3 reads CASSTRQDNEKLFF. The CDR3 DNA sequence: TGTGCCAGCAGCACCAGACAGGATAATGAAAAACTGTTTTTT.

The gene calls are TRBV3-1 (or the pseudogene TRBV3-2) and TRBJ2-2; D is unclear. V lost 5 bases to trimming and J lost 11 bases, with 15 bases between them. Looked up from germline, CDR1 is LGHDT and CDR2 is YNNKEL (reference sequence). The CDR3 is made up of 13 amino acids. The CDR3 loop is CASSYPLGIELFF. The CDR3 region has the DNA TGTGCCAGCAGCTACCCTCTGGGCATAGAGCTGTTTTTT.

The rearrangement links TRBV27 to TRBJ2-7, with D possibly TRBD2 on 5 matching bases. The CDR3 length is 14 residues. Trimming pared 5 bases from V and 4 bases from J, leaving 15 bases between. Germline V gene lookup returns CDR1 MNHEY and CDR2 SMNVEV (reference sequence). The CDR3, as DNA: TGTGCCAGCAGTCTCCGGGGAAACCAGTACGAGCAGTACTTC. This encodes CASSLRGNQYEQYF.

This clone was observed a few times. The chain carries TRBV7-9 and TRBJ1-5; possible D gene TRBD1, 6 bases. The germline V and J ends were trimmed by 1 base and 9 bases, with 10 bases remaining between them. The CDR3 has 13 residues. Germline CDR1 SEHNR, CDR2 FQNEAQ (reference sequence). Here the CDR3 DNA reads TGTGCCAGCAGCTTAGACCAGGGGCGGCCCCAGCATTTT. Protein: CASSLDQGRPQHF.

The rearrangement joins TRBV28 to TRBJ1-5; 7 nucleotides line up with TRBD1. Germline-derived CDR1 and CDR2 are MDHEN and SYDVKM. J lost 3 bases, V lost 6 bases, and 5 bases had no gene match. The CDR3 totals 14 residues. In nucleotides, the CDR3 is TGTGCCAGCAGCCAGGACAGGTACAATCAGCCCCAGCATTTT. Protein: CASSQDRYNQPQHF.

The genes are TRBV5-4 and TRBJ1-4, with D possibly being TRBD1 (6 bases). V was clipped by 3 bases and J by 6 bases, with 18 bases between them. The CDR3 is made up of 16 amino acids. Germline CDR1 and CDR2: SGHNT and YYREEE (reference sequence). The CDR3 DNA follows: TGTGCCAGCAGCTCGCACTCGGGGGGGCGGTATGAAAAACTGTTTTTT. Its protein is CASSSHSGGRYEKLFF.